Listed below are T cell receptor beta chains from one sample, sequenced in a study of blood T cell repertoires in COVID-19. Assay used: immunoSEQ multiplex PCR; TCRdb lists only in-frame clones, some missing. The table has around 300,000 clones, over 75% seen once. The sample was PBMCs or T cells enriched from blood (not recorded which). The receptors shown here come from a woman aged 25 to 39 who had recovered from COVID-19. Each CDR3 is given without its conserved first and last residue.

TRBJ2-7	TRBV6-1	ASSKAGDLGEQY
TRBJ2-2	TRBV9	ASSPRGTRLRTGELF
TRBJ1-1	TRBV5-5	ASSLVWDRGEKTEAF
TRBJ2-3	TRBV19	ASSAGLAGGADTQY
TRBJ2-1	TRBV27	ASSLRSGGLAGTNEQF
TRBJ2-3	TRBV20-1	SASSQSNTDTQY
TRBJ1-5	TRBV28	ASSSGQVLNQPQH
TRBJ1-6	TRBV5-1	ASQGGSYNSPLH
TRBJ1-3	TRBV14	ASSQFSLRNTIY
TRBJ1-1	TRBV27	ASSIFPSTEAF
TRBJ2-5	TRBV9	ASSPGKETQY
TRBJ2-3	TRBV4-2	ASSQVDSKTDTQY
TRBJ2-7	TRBV24-1	ATSDTGLAGGGSYEQY
TRBJ1-5	TRBV30	AWGDTGAPQH
TRBJ2-7	TRBV2	ASNRFAGYEQY
TRBJ1-4	TRBV6-5	ASTDRKNNEKLF
TRBJ2-1	TRBV6-1	ASSEVLRLAGGSSYNEQF
TRBJ2-1	TRBV6-2/TRBV6-3	ASSRQGYLYNEQF
TRBJ2-3	TRBV5-1	ASSLSLQGTADTQY
TRBJ1-3	TRBV4-2	ASSQDEGAKGNTIY
TRBJ1-6	TRBV6-5	ASSTRDRGSPLH
TRBJ1-5	TRBV7-2	ASSYRETVNQPQH
TRBJ1-2	TRBV4-3	ASSQVTLGVYGYT
TRBJ2-4	TRBV5-1	ASSLGTSVTAKNIQY
TRBJ1-1	TRBV3-1/TRBV3-2	ASSQALGFTEAF
TRBJ2-7	TRBV11-1	ASSLGRDSYEQY
TRBJ2-5	TRBV3-1/TRBV3-2	ASSQFLLAANETQY
TRBJ2-2	TRBV6-4	ASSGRGHTGELF
TRBJ1-5	TRBV7-6	ASSLEGGRYQPQH